Presented here are 29 T cell receptor beta chains from one specimen sequenced in a study of blood T cell repertoires in COVID-19. The repertoire was sequenced with immunoSEQ multiplex PCR; TCRdb's copy has only in-frame clones and lacks some. The repertoire holds a few hundred thousand clones, with around nine tenths as singletons. The sequenced material came from peripheral blood. These TCRs come from a man in his 60s who had recovered from COVID-19.

This chain connects TRBV7-9 to TRBJ2-1, with D perhaps TRBD2 (6 bases). CDR3 length: 15 amino acids. The germline V gene encodes CDR1 SEHNR and CDR2 FQNEAQ (reference sequence). V lost 5 bases and J lost 0, with 11 bases in between. CDR3 in amino acids: CASSRGSSSYNEQFF. As DNA, the CDR3 is TGTGCCAGCAGCCGGGGGAGCAGCTCCTACAATGAGCAGTTCTTC. Full variable domain (remainder filled in from reference TRBV7-9 and TRBJ2-1): DTGVSQNPRHKITKRGQNVTFRCDPISEHNRLYWYRQTLGQGPEFLTYFQNEAQLEKSRLLSDRFSAERPKGSFSTLEIQRTEQGDSAMYLCASSRGSSSYNEQFFGPGTRLTVL.

This clone occurred a few times. The chain couples TRBV28 to TRBJ2-5; possible D gene TRBD2, 5 bases. Between the trimmed V and J ends, which lost 7 bases and 5 bases, there was a span of 11 bases. This CDR3 has 12 residues. The germline V gene has CDR1 MDHEN and CDR2 SYDVKM. CDR3 loop: CASIGPGETQYF. CDR3 sequence (DNA): TGTGCCAGCATCGGTCCGGGGGAGACCCAGTACTTC.

The chain uses TRBV11-2 and TRBJ1-2; TRBD1 might be the D (6 bases). Trimming took 0 bases from V and 8 from J, leaving 13 bases between them. Germline values: CDR1 SGHAT, CDR2 FQNNGV. The CDR3 loop spans 14 amino acids. CDR3 in amino acids: CASSLESGGRGYTF. As DNA, the CDR3 is TGTGCCAGCAGCTTAGAATCGGGGGGCCGAGGCTACACCTTC.

V and J are TRBV19 and TRBJ1-1, with a weak D call TRBD1 (5 bases). Per germline, CDR1 LNHDA and CDR2 SQIVND (reference sequence). This CDR3 contains 11 residues. V shed 9 bases and J shed 12 bases, with 17 bases lying between them. The CDR3 DNA sequence: TGTGCCAGCAGACAGCTTCACGAGACTTTCTTT. Translated: CASRQLHETFF.

The chain employs TRBV19 and TRBJ2-4; 7 positions match TRBD1. The trim removed 7 bases at V and 5 bases at J, leaving 8 bases unmatched. The CDR3 spans 14 residues. Germline CDR1 is LNHDA and CDR2 is SQIVND (reference sequence). CDR3 residues: CASTGQSSQNIQYF. CDR3 sequence (DNA): TGTGCCAGTACGGGACAGTCTAGCCAAAACATTCAGTACTTC.

This clone was recorded a few times. The chain couples TRBV9 to TRBJ2-7; D is perhaps TRBD1 (5 bases). V lost 3 bases and J 12 bases, leaving 16 bases between the germline ends. CDR3 length equals 12 residues. Germline CDR1 SGDLS, CDR2 YYNGEE. For the CDR3, the DNA is TGTGCCAGCAGCGGAAGACAGCCCCATCTGTACTTC. Amino acid sequence: CASSGRQPHLYF.

The V and J genes are TRBV7-9 and TRBJ2-7, with 8 nucleotides matching TRBD2. This CDR3 has 13 residues. Germline assignment: CDR1 SEHNR and CDR2 FQNEAQ (reference sequence). The V gene end was trimmed by 11 bases and the J gene end by 7 bases; junction bases not matched to a gene: 13. CDR3 protein: CAAGSGGAREQYF. The CDR3 DNA follows: TGTGCCGCAGGTTCCGGGGGGGCGCGGGAGCAGTACTTC. The full variable domain, with the rest looked up from reference TRBV7-9 and TRBJ2-7, is DTGVSQNPRHKITKRGQNVTFRCDPISEHNRLYWYRQTLGQGPEFLTYFQNEAQLEKSRLLSDRFSAERPKGSFSTLEIQRTEQGDSAMYLCAAGSGGAREQYFGPGTRLTVT.

The chain combines TRBV14 with TRBJ2-2; TRBD2 matches 12 bases. V was clipped by 4 bases and J by 1 base; unmatched bases: 13. Per germline, CDR1 SGHDN and CDR2 FVKESK. The CDR3 is made up of 20 amino acids. Here the CDR3 reads CASSPPKALAGGLNTGELFF. The CDR3 DNA reads TGTGCCAGCAGCCCCCCCAAGGCCCTAGCGGGAGGGCTGAACACCGGGGAGCTGTTTTTT.

The V gene is TRBV3-1 (or the pseudogene TRBV3-2), the J gene TRBJ1-2, with D possibly being TRBD1 (5 bases). Germline CDR1 reads LGHDT; CDR2 reads YNNKEL (reference sequence). CDR3 length: 12 residues. The V and J ends lost 0 bases and 10 bases respectively, with 9 bases between them. This chain's CDR3 is CASSQEPGPYTF. In DNA form, the CDR3 reads TGTGCCAGCAGCCAAGAGCCAGGGCCCTACACCTTC.

The chain joins TRBV6-5 to TRBJ1-1; D is uncertain. This CDR3 is built from 13 residues. V lost 5 bases and J 5 bases, leaving 12 bases between the germline ends. Looked up from germline, CDR1 is MNHEY and CDR2 is SVGAGI. The CDR3 sequence: CASSPQVQTEAFF. CDR3 bases: TGTGCCAGCAGTCCCCAGGTCCAAACTGAAGCTTTCTTT.

Only a few counts were recorded for this clone. The chain uses TRBV28 and TRBJ2-7, with 7 nucleotides matching TRBD2. The CDR3 has 14 amino acids. The germline gives CDR1 MDHEN, CDR2 SYDVKM. Unmatched junction bases numbered 7, after V lost 5 bases and J lost 3 bases. The CDR3 DNA is TGTGCCAGCAGTGGGGGGGTTCTCCGCTACGAGCAGTACTTC. Translated: CASSGGVLRYEQYF.

The chain employs TRBV5-1 and TRBJ2-7; D perhaps matches TRBD1 (6 bases). The germline V gene encodes CDR1 SGHRS and CDR2 YFSETQ. The CDR3 spans 11 residues. The germline V and J ends were trimmed by 4 bases and 6 bases, with 8 bases remaining between them. CDR3 sequence reads: CASSRDTEQYF. CDR3 in DNA: TGCGCCAGCAGCCGGGACACCGAGCAGTACTTC.

The rearrangement joins TRBV6-2 or TRBV6-3 to TRBJ2-7; 13 bases are a match to TRBD2. V dropped 2 bases and J dropped 3; count of bases not matched to a gene: 4. Germline CDR1 reads MNHEY; CDR2 reads SVGEGT. The CDR3 contains 16 residues. The CDR3 DNA is TGTGCCAGCAGTTACGGCGGGACTAGCGGGGACTACGAGCAGTACTTC. This sequence encodes CASSYGGTSGDYEQYF.

This clone was detected ten times or more. The chain is built from TRBV7-9 and TRBJ1-6; the match to TRBD1 covers 12 bases. Trimming removed 5 bases from V and 10 bases from J; junction bases left unmatched: 9. Germline values: CDR1 SEHNR, CDR2 FQNEAQ (reference sequence). The CDR3 contains 16 residues. The DNA of the CDR3 is TGTGCCAGCAGCGAGGCCGGGACAGGGGGCAAGTCACCCCTCCACTTT. It codes for CASSEAGTGGKSPLHF.

The CDR3 DNA reads TGTGCCAGCAGTTACTCGAGGGGAGGTGCGAGGTATGAGCAGTTCTTC. Translation gives CASSYSRGGARYEQFF. V and J are TRBV6-5 and TRBJ2-1; D is possibly TRBD2 (6 bases). CDR3 length: 16 amino acids. Trimming left V 0 bases short and J 8 bases short, with 17 bases between. Per the germline V gene, CDR1 is MNHEY and CDR2 is SVGAGI.

The chain carries TRBV6-5 and TRBJ2-1, with D possibly being TRBD2 (5 bases). V lost 6 bases and J lost 9, with 15 bases in between. CDR3 length: 13 amino acids. Germline CDR1 is MNHEY and CDR2 is SVGAGI. The CDR3 loop is CASSSRETREQFF. CDR3 nucleotides: TGTGCCAGCAGCTCGAGGGAGACGCGTGAGCAGTTCTTC.

DNA of the CDR3: TGTGCCAGCAGCAGACAGGGTCAAGGTGAAAAACTGTTTTTT. Translating gives CASSRQGQGEKLFF. This chain links TRBV7-2 with TRBJ1-4, with TRBD1 matching over 7 bases. V was pared by 5 bases and J by 7 bases, with 7 bases of the junction left unmatched. Germline assignment: CDR1 SGHTA and CDR2 FQGNSA. CDR3 length: 14 amino acids.

The chain uses TRBV4-1 and TRBJ1-6; 9 nucleotides match TRBD1. The germline CDR1 and CDR2 sequences are MGHRA and YSYEKL. Trimming took 1 base from V and 9 from J; bases not matched to a gene: 4. The CDR3 length is 15 residues. The CDR3 here is CASSQGGTGLSPLHF. The CDR3 DNA sequence: TGCGCCAGCAGCCAAGGTGGGACAGGGCTTTCACCCCTCCACTTT.

The V and J genes are TRBV28 and TRBJ1-5, with D uncertain. CDR1 and CDR2 (germline): MDHEN, SYDVKM. The CDR3 consists of 13 residues. The ends were cut back, 3 bases at V and 4 bases at J, with 7 bases in the middle. In DNA form, the CDR3 reads TGTGCCAGCAGTTTTTTCGGTAATCAGCCCCAGCATTTT. It translates to CASSFFGNQPQHF.

V is TRBV7-3 and J is TRBJ2-3, with 7 bases that match TRBD1. This CDR3 region has 14 residues. CDR1 is SGHTA and CDR2 is FQGTGA in the germline V gene. V lost 8 bases to trimming and J lost 1 base; unmatched junction nucleotides: 6. The CDR3 loop reads CASGAGQGTDTQYF. CDR3 DNA sequence: TGTGCCAGCGGCGCCGGACAGGGCACAGATACGCAGTATTTT.

This chain links TRBV5-4 with TRBJ2-5; TRBD1 matches at 11 bases. Trimming at V came to 4 bases and at J to 5 bases, leaving 4 bases not matched to a gene. The length of the CDR3 is 14 residues. In germline, CDR1 is SGHNT, CDR2 YYREEE (reference sequence). The CDR3 protein is CASSRTGGVETQYF. The CDR3 DNA reads as TGTGCCAGCAGCAGGACAGGGGGCGTCGAGACCCAGTACTTC. The whole variable domain, remainder taken from reference TRBV5-4 and TRBJ2-5, is ETGVTQSPTHLIKTRGQQVTLRCSSQSGHNTVSWYQQALGQGPQFIFQYYREEENGRGNFPPRFSGLQFPNYSSELNVNALELDDSALYLCASSRTGGVETQYFGPGTRLLVL.

This sequence joins TRBV18 and TRBJ2-7, with 10 bases lining up with TRBD1. The CDR3 is 14 amino acids. Losses at the gene ends were 5 bases for V and 5 bases for J; bases not matched to a gene: 6. The germline CDR1 and CDR2 sequences are KGHSH and LQKENI. In DNA form, the CDR3 reads TGTGCCAGCTCAACCGGGACAGGGGCGGACGAGCAGTACTTC. Encoded protein: CASSTGTGADEQYF.

This chain connects TRBV19 to TRBJ1-4; 7 bases are shared with TRBD1. Trimming took 4 bases from V and 3 from J; bases not matched to a gene: 8. Germline lookup yields CDR1 LNHDA and CDR2 SQIVND (reference sequence). This CDR3 is built from 16 residues. CDR3 in amino acids: CASSKTTGTANEKLFF. CDR3 DNA sequence: TGTGCCAGTAGTAAGACGACCGGGACAGCTAATGAAAAACTGTTTTTT.

The chain has TRBV3-1 (or the pseudogene TRBV3-2) and TRBJ2-3, with 11 bases that match TRBD2. The V gene's germline CDR1 is LGHDT and CDR2 YNNKEL (reference sequence). Germline trimming cut 2 bases from V and 4 bases from J; bases unmatched to any gene: 11. The CDR3 sequence is 18 residues long. CDR3 nucleotide sequence: TGTGCCAGCAGCCAATCAATAGCGGGAGGGGTGAAGGCAGATACGCAGTATTTT. It yields the protein CASSQSIAGGVKADTQYF.

This clone has only one observation. Other DNA sequences in the same sample also yield this CDR3. The chain couples TRBV29-1 to TRBJ2-7; tentative D call: TRBD2 (6 bases). CDR3 size: 11 residues. Germline V gene data show CDR1 as SQVTM and CDR2 as ANQGSEA. V shed 6 bases and J shed 3 bases, with 9 bases lying between them. CDR3 protein: CSVGGGYEQYF. In DNA, the CDR3 is TGCAGCGTGGGGGGAGGCTACGAGCAGTACTTC.

CDR3 DNA sequence: TGTGCCAGCAGCTTAGACCCCCCCTCGACAGGGGGCACAGATACGCAGTATTTT. Its translation is CASSLDPPSTGGTDTQYF. V and J are TRBV11-3 and TRBJ2-3; 8 bases line up with TRBD1. Germline V lookup: CDR1 SGHNT, CDR2 YENEEA. Trimming cost V 0 bases and J 1 base; bases outside gene matches: 9. The CDR3 totals 18 residues.

This chain joins TRBV7-2 and TRBJ2-7; 7 bases line up with TRBD1. V trimming: 5 bases; J trimming: 3 bases; junction bases outside the gene matches: 10. Germline CDR1 reads SGHTA; CDR2 reads FQGNSA. The CDR3 sequence is 15 residues long. CDR3 coding DNA: TGTGCCAGCAGCCAAGCTGGACAGGCACTCTACGAGCAGTACTTC. Protein sequence: CASSQAGQALYEQYF.

The chain uses TRBV12-3 or TRBV12-4 and TRBJ1-2; 8 bases align to TRBD1. This CDR3 comprises 13 residues. V was clipped by 7 bases and J by 8 bases; unmatched bases: 9. CDR3 in amino acids: CASIVRGQGGYTF. CDR3 coding DNA: TGTGCCAGCATTGTCAGGGGGCAAGGAGGCTACACCTTC.

This clone was detected only once. V gene TRBV19 combines with J gene TRBJ2-1; 8 nucleotides align to TRBD1. The CDR3 consists of 14 residues. Trimming removed 1 base from V and 7 bases from J; junction bases left unmatched: 3. The germline CDR1 and CDR2 sequences are LNHDA and SQIVND (reference sequence). The CDR3 sequence: CASSIGTGKNEQFF. The CDR3 bases are TGTGCCAGTAGTATAGGGACAGGGAAGAATGAGCAGTTCTTC.